The entry that follows covers one T cell receptor beta chain sequence. This specimen comes from a study of blood T cell repertoires in COVID-19. As for the study in general: Samples came from the United States, Italy and Spain, spanning acute and convalescent COVID-19. T cells, B-cell-depleted T cells, or PBMCs supplied cDNA or gDNA.

Methods used by the authors: Estimated nucleated cell counts came from reference gene primer amplification. Sequenced by immunoSEQ multiplex PCR; TCRdb stores in-frame clones only, minus some. V, J and clone size are those of that table, while D and trimming were read from the DNA. The sample contains some 200,000 clones, 90% of which appear only once. Germline V CDR1 and CDR2: SGHRS, YFSETQ. The junction had 5 bases not matched to a gene; V was cut back by 0 bases and J by 8 bases. This CDR3 has 14 residues. Input material: peripheral blood. The sequence was collected from a man aged 45-65 years with acute or convalescent COVID-19. V is TRBV5-1 and J is TRBJ1-2; 9 bases map to TRBD1. As DNA, the CDR3 is TGCGCCAGCAGCTTGGCCGGGGACAGGGAAGGCTACACCTTC. Translation gives CASSLAGDREGYTF.